This T cell receptor (beta chain) was captured by sequencing in a study of prognosis after radiotherapy for stage I lung cancer. CDR3 of TCR beta was amplified from genomic DNA via a two-round multiplex PCR. Specific primers for each TRBV and TRBJ gene were what first-round PCR used. TCRdb re-analysed the multiplex PCR reads in MiXCR, keeping a single row per CDR3 protein. The data hold about 25,000 distinct CDR3 sequences, with 35% to 40% observed a single time. Germline CDR1 GTSNPN, CDR2 SVGIG (reference sequence). Trimming removed 0 bases from V and 1 base from J, with 15 bases in between. CDR3 length: 16 amino acids.

The sequences come from PBMCs, collected before or after stereotactic body radiation therapy (not recorded which). The TCR originated in a donor at least 50 years old with non-small cell lung cancer. The chain couples TRBV30 to TRBJ1-1; tentative D call: TRBD1 (5 bases). CDR3 amino acids: CAWSVGIGGTNTEAFF. The CDR3 coding sequence is TGTGCCTGGAGTGTAGGGATCGGGGGGACGAACACTGAAGCTTTCTTT.